The 12 T cell receptor beta chains below were found in one sample sequenced in a study of response to subunit inactivated influenza vaccine. TCRdb re-called the RT-PCR reads with MiXCR, one entry per CDR3 protein. The data hold approximately 700,000 distinct CDR3 sequences, with 15% to 17% observed a single time. The sequences come from PBMCs from blood, collected 11 to 12 days after vaccination. These receptors all come from a man aged 50-59 years who received an inactivated influenza vaccine.

The V and J genes are TRBV5-1 and TRBJ2-1; possible D gene TRBD1, 5 bases. With 4 bases removed from V and 0 bases from J, the gap between germline ends came to 14 bases. Germline values: CDR1 SGHRS, CDR2 YFSETQ. This CDR3 has 16 amino acids. The CDR3 DNA sequence: TGCGCCAGCAGCAGTGGACAATGGAGCTCCTACAATGAGCAGTTCTTC. Its protein is CASSSGQWSSYNEQFF.

This clonotype was seen a handful of times. V gene TRBV15 combines with J gene TRBJ2-2; D not resolved. Germline V gives CDR1 LNHNV, CDR2 YYDKDF (reference sequence). V dropped 5 bases and J dropped 5 bases, with 6 bases sitting between them. The length of the CDR3 is 12 residues. CDR3 nucleotide sequence: TGTGCCACCAGCCCTCCGACCGGGGAGCTGTTTTTT. Encoded protein: CATSPPTGELFF.

This clonotype was observed a few times. The chain combines TRBV6-1 with TRBJ2-1; D perhaps matches TRBD1 (5 bases). The CDR3 loop spans 14 amino acids. V dropped 6 bases and J dropped 7 bases, with 16 bases sitting between them. Germline CDR1 and CDR2: MNHNS and SASEGT. The CDR3 region has the DNA TGTGCCAGCAGAGGGGCGGTAGGGGCGAATGAGCAGTTCTTC. It is translated as CASRGAVGANEQFF.

This clonotype was counted only a few times. This chain uses TRBV10-3 with TRBJ1-1; the D is unclear. The V end was cut by 11 bases, the J end by 0 bases, with 10 bases between. This CDR3 is built from 12 residues. Germline CDR1 and CDR2: ENHRY and SYGVKD. CDR3 residues: CAVGPLNTEAFF. In DNA, the CDR3 is TGTGCCGTCGGACCGCTGAACACTGAAGCTTTCTTT.

This clonotype was picked up a small number of times. This chain joins TRBV5-1 and TRBJ2-4; 10 positions match TRBD1. From germline, CDR1 is SGHRS and CDR2 YFSETQ. CDR3 length equals 16 residues. The J segment lost 5 bases and the V segment lost 0 bases, leaving 5 bases of the junction unmatched. The CDR3: CASSLDTGTGENIQYF. The DNA for the CDR3 is TGCGCCAGCAGCTTGGATACCGGGACAGGGGAAAACATTCAGTACTTC.

The CDR3 DNA is TGTGCCAGCAGTTACTCCGAGGACTTCCAACCCGAGCAGTACTTC. Translated: CASSYSEDFQPEQYF. The genes are TRBV6-2 or TRBV6-3 and TRBJ2-7, with D tentatively TRBD2 (5 bases). This CDR3 has 15 amino acids. Between the trimmed V and J ends, which lost 0 bases and 6 bases, there was a span of 15 bases. Germline loops: CDR1 MNHEY, CDR2 SVGEGT.

The rearrangement uses TRBV30 and TRBJ2-3; D is unclear. Trimming shortened V by 0 bases and J by 5 bases, and 15 bases separated the two germline ends. Germline assignment: CDR1 GTSNPN and CDR2 SVGIG (reference sequence). This CDR3 spans 15 amino acids. CDR3 coding DNA: TGTGCCTGGAGTGTCTGGGGTTATTCTGGAGATACGCAGTATTTT. It is translated as CAWSVWGYSGDTQYF.

This clonotype occurred many times. This rearrangement joins TRBV5-6 to TRBJ2-1; D is unresolved. Germline V gives CDR1 SGHDT, CDR2 YYEEEE. The CDR3 covers 16 residues. V was trimmed by 2 bases and J by 5 bases, leaving 17 bases between them. CDR3 nucleotide sequence: TGTGCCAGCAGCTTATTGGGTGTATCCGTCGACAATGAGCAGTTCTTC. Its translation is CASSLLGVSVDNEQFF.

This clonotype was seen a handful of times. This chain links TRBV12-3 or TRBV12-4 with TRBJ1-2; tentative D call: TRBD1 (5 bases). The CDR3 is 15 amino acids. Trimming shortened V by 2 bases and J by 0 bases, and 10 bases separated the two germline ends. CDR3 protein: CASSLIHRSNYGYTF. For the CDR3, the DNA is TGTGCCAGCAGTTTAATTCACAGGTCTAACTATGGCTACACCTTC.

In this sample, this clonotype turned up many times. The chain carries TRBV6-1 and TRBJ2-1; D may be TRBD1 or TRBD2 (7 bases each). In germline, CDR1 is MNHNS, CDR2 SASEGT. This CDR3 has 15 amino acids. Trimming stripped 7 bases from V and 7 bases from J, with 20 bases between. CDR3 amino acids: CASTKGAGAGNEQFF. The CDR3 DNA follows: TGTGCCAGCACCAAGGGGGCGGGAGCGGGGAATGAGCAGTTCTTC.

This clonotype was recorded at least ten times. The chain links TRBV12-3 or TRBV12-4 to TRBJ2-3; possible D gene TRBD1, 5 bases. V shed 6 bases and J shed 4 bases, with 14 bases lying between them. The CDR3 has 14 residues. The chain's CDR3 is CASSPSQGPDTQYF. DNA of the CDR3: TGTGCCAGCAGCCCGTCCCAGGGCCCAGATACGCAGTATTTT.

The CDR3 sequence: CASSYSISVNTGELFF. DNA for the CDR3: TGTGCCAGCAGTTACTCGATCTCGGTGAACACCGGGGAGCTGTTTTTT. The chain combines TRBV6-5 with TRBJ2-2, with no clear D. Germline assignment: CDR1 MNHEY and CDR2 SVGAGI. This CDR3 region has 16 residues. V lost 0 bases and J lost 1, with 9 bases in between.